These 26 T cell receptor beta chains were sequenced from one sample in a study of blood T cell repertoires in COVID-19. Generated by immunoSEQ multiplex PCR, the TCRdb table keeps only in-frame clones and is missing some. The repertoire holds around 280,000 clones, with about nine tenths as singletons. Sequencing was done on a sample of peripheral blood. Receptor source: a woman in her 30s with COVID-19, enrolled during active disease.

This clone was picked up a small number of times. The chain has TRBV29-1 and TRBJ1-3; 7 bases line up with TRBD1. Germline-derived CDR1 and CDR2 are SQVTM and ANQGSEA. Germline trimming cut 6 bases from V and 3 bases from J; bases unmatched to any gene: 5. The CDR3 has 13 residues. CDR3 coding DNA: TGCAGCGTGACCGACAGGGTTGGAAACACCATATATTTT. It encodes CSVTDRVGNTIYF.

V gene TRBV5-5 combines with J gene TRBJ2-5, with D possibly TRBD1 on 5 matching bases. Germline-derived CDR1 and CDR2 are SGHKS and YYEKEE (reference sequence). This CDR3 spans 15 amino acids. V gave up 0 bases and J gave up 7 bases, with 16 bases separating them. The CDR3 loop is CASSLGPGYGGTQYF. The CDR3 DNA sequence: TGTGCCAGCAGCTTGGGCCCAGGGTATGGTGGGACCCAGTACTTC.

CDR3 protein: CASSIAAYAGELFF. CDR3 nucleotide sequence: TGTGCCAGTAGTATAGCCGCGTACGCCGGGGAGCTGTTTTTT. The chain couples TRBV19 to TRBJ2-2; D remains unclear. V lost 1 base and J 6 bases, leaving 9 bases between the germline ends. The length of the CDR3 is 14 residues. Looked up from germline, CDR1 is LNHDA and CDR2 is SQIVND (reference sequence).

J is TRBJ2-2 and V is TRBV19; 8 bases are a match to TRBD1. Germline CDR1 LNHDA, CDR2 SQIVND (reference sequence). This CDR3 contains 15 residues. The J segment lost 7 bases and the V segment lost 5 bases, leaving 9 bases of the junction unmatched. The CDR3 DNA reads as TGTGCCAGTAGTTTCGGACAGGGATGGGACGGGGAGCTGTTTTTT. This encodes CASSFGQGWDGELFF.

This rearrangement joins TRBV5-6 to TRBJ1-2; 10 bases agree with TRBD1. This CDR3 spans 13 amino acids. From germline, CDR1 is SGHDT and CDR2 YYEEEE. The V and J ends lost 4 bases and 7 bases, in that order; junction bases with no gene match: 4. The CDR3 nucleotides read TGTGCCAGCAGCCCGACAGGGGGCAGTGGCTACACCTTC. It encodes CASSPTGGSGYTF.

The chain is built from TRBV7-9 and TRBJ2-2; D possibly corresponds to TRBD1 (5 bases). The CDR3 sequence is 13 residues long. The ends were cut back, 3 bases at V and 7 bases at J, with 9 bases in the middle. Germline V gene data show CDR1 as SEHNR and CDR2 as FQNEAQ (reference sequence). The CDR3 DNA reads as TGTGCCAGCAGCTTTTTACAGGACGGGGAGCTGTTTTTT. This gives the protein CASSFLQDGELFF.

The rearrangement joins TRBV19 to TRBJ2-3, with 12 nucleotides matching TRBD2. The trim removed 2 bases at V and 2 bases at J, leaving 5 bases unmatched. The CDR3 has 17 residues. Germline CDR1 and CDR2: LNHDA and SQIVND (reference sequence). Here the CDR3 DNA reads TGTGCCAGTAGTATAAGCCTAGCGGGGGGGCTCACAGATACGCAGTATTTT. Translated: CASSISLAGGLTDTQYF.

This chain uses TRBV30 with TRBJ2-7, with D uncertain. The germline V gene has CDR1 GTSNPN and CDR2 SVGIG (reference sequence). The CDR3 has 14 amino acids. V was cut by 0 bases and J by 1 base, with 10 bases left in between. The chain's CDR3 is CAWSVHAKSYEQYF. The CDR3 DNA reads TGTGCCTGGAGTGTACACGCCAAGTCCTACGAGCAGTACTTC.

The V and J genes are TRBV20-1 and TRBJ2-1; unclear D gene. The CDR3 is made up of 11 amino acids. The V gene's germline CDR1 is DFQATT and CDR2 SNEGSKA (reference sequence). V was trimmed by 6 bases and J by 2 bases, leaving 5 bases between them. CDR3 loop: CSADTYNEQFF. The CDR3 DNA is TGCAGTGCCGACACCTACAATGAGCAGTTCTTC.

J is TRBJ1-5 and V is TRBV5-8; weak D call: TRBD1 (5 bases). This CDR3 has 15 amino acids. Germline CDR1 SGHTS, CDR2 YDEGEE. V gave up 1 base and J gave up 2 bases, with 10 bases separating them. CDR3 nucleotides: TGTGCCAGCAGCTTGCGGGGGTTCGGCAATCAGCCCCAGCATTTT. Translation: CASSLRGFGNQPQHF.

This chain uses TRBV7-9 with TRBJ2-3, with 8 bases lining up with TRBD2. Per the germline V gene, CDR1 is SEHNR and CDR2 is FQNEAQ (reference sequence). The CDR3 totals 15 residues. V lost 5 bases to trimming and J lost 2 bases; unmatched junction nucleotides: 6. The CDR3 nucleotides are TGTGCCAGCAGCCGGACTAGCCTAATCACAGATACGCAGTATTTT. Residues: CASSRTSLITDTQYF.

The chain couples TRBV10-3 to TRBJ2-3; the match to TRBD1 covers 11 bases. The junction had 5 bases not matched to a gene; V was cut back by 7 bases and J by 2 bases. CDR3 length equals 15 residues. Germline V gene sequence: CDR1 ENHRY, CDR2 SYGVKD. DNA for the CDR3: TGTGCCATCAACGCTGGACAGGGGGCCACAGATACGCAGTATTTT. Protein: CAINAGQGATDTQYF.

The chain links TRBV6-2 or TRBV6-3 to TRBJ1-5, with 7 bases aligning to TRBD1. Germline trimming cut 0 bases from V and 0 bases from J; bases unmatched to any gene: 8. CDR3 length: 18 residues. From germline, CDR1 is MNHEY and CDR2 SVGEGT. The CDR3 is CASSYSRTGTYSNQPQHF. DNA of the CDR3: TGTGCCAGCAGTTACTCCAGGACAGGAACGTATAGCAATCAGCCCCAGCATTTT.

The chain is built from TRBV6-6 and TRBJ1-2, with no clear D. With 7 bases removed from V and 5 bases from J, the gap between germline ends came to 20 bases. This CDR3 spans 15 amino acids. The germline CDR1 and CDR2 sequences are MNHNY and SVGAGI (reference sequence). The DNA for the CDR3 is TGTGCCAGCACCTCACCCGCCGACCGGGGATATGGCTACACCTTC. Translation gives CASTSPADRGYGYTF.

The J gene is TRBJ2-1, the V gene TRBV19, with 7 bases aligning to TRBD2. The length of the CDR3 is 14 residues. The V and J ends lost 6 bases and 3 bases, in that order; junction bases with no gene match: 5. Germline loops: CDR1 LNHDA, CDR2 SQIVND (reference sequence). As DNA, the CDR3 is TGTGCCAGTAGGTGGGGGGAGGGCTACAATGAGCAGTTCTTC. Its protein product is CASRWGEGYNEQFF.

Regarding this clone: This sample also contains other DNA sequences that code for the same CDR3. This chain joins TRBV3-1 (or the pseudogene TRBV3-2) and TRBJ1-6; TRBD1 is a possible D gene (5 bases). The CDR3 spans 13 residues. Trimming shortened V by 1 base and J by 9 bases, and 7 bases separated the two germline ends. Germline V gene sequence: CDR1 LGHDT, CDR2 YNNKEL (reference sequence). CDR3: CASSQGGGSPLHF. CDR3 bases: TGTGCCAGCAGCCAAGGGGGGGGTTCACCCCTCCACTTT.

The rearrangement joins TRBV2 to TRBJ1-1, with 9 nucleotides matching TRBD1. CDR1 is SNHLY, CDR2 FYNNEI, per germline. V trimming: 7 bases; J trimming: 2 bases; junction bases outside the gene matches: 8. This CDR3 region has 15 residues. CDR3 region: CASTTDRGANTEAFF. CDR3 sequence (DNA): TGTGCCAGCACTACGGACAGGGGAGCTAACACTGAAGCTTTCTTT.

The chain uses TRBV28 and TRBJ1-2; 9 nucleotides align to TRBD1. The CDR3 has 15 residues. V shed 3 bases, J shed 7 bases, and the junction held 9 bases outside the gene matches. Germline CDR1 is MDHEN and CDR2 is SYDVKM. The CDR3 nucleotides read TGTGCCAGCAGTTTCGGGACAGGGACTCCGGGTGGCTACACCTTC. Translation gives CASSFGTGTPGGYTF.

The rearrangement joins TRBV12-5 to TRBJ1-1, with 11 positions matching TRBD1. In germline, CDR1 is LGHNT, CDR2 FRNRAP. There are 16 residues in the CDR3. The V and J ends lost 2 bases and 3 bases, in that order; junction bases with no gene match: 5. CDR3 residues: CASGLRGTGGYTEAFF. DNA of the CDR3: TGTGCTAGTGGTTTGAGGGGGACAGGGGGTTACACTGAAGCTTTCTTT.

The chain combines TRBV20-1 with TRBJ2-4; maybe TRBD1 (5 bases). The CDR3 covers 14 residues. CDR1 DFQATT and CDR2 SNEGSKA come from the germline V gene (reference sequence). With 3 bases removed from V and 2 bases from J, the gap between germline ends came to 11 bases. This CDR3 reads CSASPRATKNIQYF. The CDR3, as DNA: TGCAGTGCTAGTCCCAGGGCTACCAAAAACATTCAGTACTTC.

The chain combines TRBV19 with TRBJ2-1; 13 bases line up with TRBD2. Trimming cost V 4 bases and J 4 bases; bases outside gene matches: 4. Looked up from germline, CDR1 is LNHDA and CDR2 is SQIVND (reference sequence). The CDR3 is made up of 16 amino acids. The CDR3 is CASSTGLAGAYNEQFF. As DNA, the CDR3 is TGTGCCAGTAGTACAGGACTAGCGGGGGCATACAATGAGCAGTTCTTC.

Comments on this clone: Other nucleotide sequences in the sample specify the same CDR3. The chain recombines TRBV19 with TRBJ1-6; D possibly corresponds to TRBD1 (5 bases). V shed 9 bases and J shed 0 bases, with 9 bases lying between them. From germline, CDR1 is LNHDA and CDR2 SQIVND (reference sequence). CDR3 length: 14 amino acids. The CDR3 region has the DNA TGTGCCAGCAGGGTCTCCTCCTATAATTCACCCCTCCACTTT. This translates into CASRVSSYNSPLHF.

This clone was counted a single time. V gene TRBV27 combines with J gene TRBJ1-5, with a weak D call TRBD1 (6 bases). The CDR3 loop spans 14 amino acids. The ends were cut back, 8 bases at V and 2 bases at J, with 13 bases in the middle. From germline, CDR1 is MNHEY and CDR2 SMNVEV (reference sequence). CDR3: CASGLAGGNQPQHF. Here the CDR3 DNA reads TGTGCCAGCGGTCTGGCAGGGGGCAATCAGCCCCAGCATTTT.

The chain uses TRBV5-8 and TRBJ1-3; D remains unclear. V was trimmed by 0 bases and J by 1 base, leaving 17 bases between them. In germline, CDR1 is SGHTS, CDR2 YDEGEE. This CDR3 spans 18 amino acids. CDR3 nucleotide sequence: TGTGCCAGCAGCTTGGTGGCAGGACTCAAGGCGTCTGGAAACACCATATATTTT. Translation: CASSLVAGLKASGNTIYF. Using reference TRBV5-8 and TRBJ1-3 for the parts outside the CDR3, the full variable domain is EAGVTQSPTHLIKTRGQQATLRCSPISGHTSVYWYQQALGLGLQFLLWYDEGEERNRGNFPPRFSGRQFPNYSSELNVNALELEDSALYLCASSLVAGLKASGNTIYFGEGSWLTVV.

The CDR3 region has the DNA TGTGCCAGCAGTTTATCAGCGTATGGCTACACCTTC. Its protein product is CASSLSAYGYTF. The chain has TRBV12-3 or TRBV12-4 and TRBJ1-2; D uncertain. Trimming removed 2 bases at V and 5 bases at J, with 6 bases between. This CDR3 has 12 amino acids.

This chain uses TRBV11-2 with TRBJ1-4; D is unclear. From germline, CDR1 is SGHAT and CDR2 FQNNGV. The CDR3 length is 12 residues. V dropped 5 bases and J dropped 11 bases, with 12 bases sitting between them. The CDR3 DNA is TGTGCCAGCAGCCAGTCAGGCCCTAAACTGTTTTTT. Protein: CASSQSGPKLFF.